A selection of T cell receptor beta chains follows, all from one sample in a study of blood T cell repertoires in COVID-19. Profiling relied on immunoSEQ multiplex PCR, and the TCRdb table lists in-frame clones only, not all of them. The sample lists 250,000 to 300,000 clones, about 89% occurring once. The sample comprised peripheral blood. The receptors shown here come from a man between 35 and 55 years old with acute or convalescent COVID-19. The CDR3 runs from the conserved cysteine through the conserved F or W. A D gene is named only where the DNA matches it firmly. Size values are once, few and many counts, or a class for expanded clones, and some rows have none.

TRBJ1-5 TRBV6-1 - - TGTGCCAGCAGTGACGGTCATAGCAATCAGCCCCAGCATTTT CASSDGHSNQPQHF
TRBJ2-7 TRBV11-2 TRBD1 - TGTGCCAGCAGCTTATCACGGGACAGGGACGAGCAGTACTTC CASSLSRDRDEQYF
TRBJ1-5 TRBV6-5 TRBD1 once TGTGCCAGCAGTTCTGGACAGGGGTGGGGAGAGCCCCAGCATTTT CASSSGQGWGEPQHF
TRBJ2-3 TRBV12-2 - - TGTGCAAGTCGCTTAGCGCTCCTGGCGGGGGGCAAAAAGCGGATGAACACAGATACGCAGTATTTT CASRLALLAGGKKRMNTDTQYF
TRBJ1-5 TRBV6-5 - - TGTGCCAGCAGTTCGAAGAGGTATCAGCCCCAGCATTTT CASSSKRYQPQHF
TRBJ2-1 TRBV6-6 TRBD2 - TGTGCCAGCAGTTACTCGAGCGGGGGGGCCGATGAGCAGTTCTTC CASSYSSGGADEQFF
TRBJ2-5 TRBV24-1 TRBD2 - TGTGCCACCAGTGACCCGACTAGCGGGGGGGAGACCCAGTACTTC CATSDPTSGGETQYF
TRBJ2-3 TRBV2 - once TGTGCCACCGCCCCAGGGACAGATACGCAGTATTTT CATAPGTDTQYF
TRBJ2-1 TRBV7-2 - - TGTGCCAGCAGCCTCCAGGATGCTGCGGGGGAGCAGTTCTTC CASSLQDAAGEQFF
TRBJ1-6 TRBV2 - - TGTGCCAGCAGTCCTCCCCCGGGGAGGGGGGGCGACAATTCACCCCTCCACTTT CASSPPPGRGGDNSPLHF
TRBJ2-7 TRBV27 TRBD1 - TGTGCCAGCAGTTTGGGACAGGGGAGAGAGCAGTACTTC CASSLGQGREQYF
TRBJ2-3 TRBV4-1 - - TGCGCCAGCAGCACTCCTAGCACAGATACGCAGTATTTT CASSTPSTDTQYF
TRBJ2-1 TRBV24-1 - - TGTGCCACCCGGAGTCCCGGTGCCAATGAGCAGTTCTTC CATRSPGANEQFF
TRBJ2-2 TRBV2 TRBD2 - TGTGCCAGTCAACTAGCGGGGGGGCAAACCGGGGAGCTGTTTTTT CASQLAGGQTGELFF
TRBJ1-1 TRBV5-1 - - TGCGCCAGCAGTGTCGGCCGGGAGGCTTTCTTT CASSVGREAFF
TRBJ2-7 TRBV5-1 - - TGCGCCAGCAGCTTAACGCCTGGTGGGCTTTTAGACGAGCAGTACTTC CASSLTPGGLLDEQYF
TRBJ1-1 TRBV5-4 - - TGTGCCAGCAGAATCGACTCAGTTAACACTGAAGCTTTCTTT CASRIDSVNTEAFF
TRBJ1-1 TRBV5-1 - - TGCGCCAGCAGCTTGGCCCTAGGATTTGAAGCTTTCTTT CASSLALGFEAFF
TRBJ1-2 TRBV29-1 - - TGCAGCGTTGAATCAGACAGTGGAAAAGTTAACTATGGCTACACCTTC CSVESDSGKVNYGYTF
TRBJ1-1 TRBV6-6 TRBD1 - TGTGCCAGCAGGCCCGACAGGGGGCGGGCTTTCTTT CASRPDRGRAFF
TRBJ1-2 TRBV3-1/TRBV3-2 - - TGTGCCAGCAGCCAAGCAGGGGTTACTAACTATGGCTACACCTTC CASSQAGVTNYGYTF
TRBJ2-1 TRBV6-1 TRBD2 - TGTGCCAGCAGTGCCCAGGTCTCGGACGGGGGGGAAAATGAGCAGTTCTTC CASSAQVSDGGENEQFF
TRBJ1-6 TRBV7-6 - - TGTGCCAGCAGCTTAAAGCAGGGCGGTTCACCCCTCCACTTT CASSLKQGGSPLHF
TRBJ1-4 TRBV4-2 TRBD1 once TGTGCCAGCAGCCCAAAAGAACTTTCGACAGGGGAATATGAAAAACTGTTTTTT CASSPKELSTGEYEKLFF
TRBJ2-7 TRBV6-5 TRBD1 - TGTGCCAGCAGCTCGGCACAGGGGACAAGCGAGCAGTACTTC CASSSAQGTSEQYF
TRBJ2-7 TRBV30 TRBD2 once TGTGCCTGGAGTGGGGGGGGTAGCCAGGGAGAGCAGTACTTC CAWSGGGSQGEQYF
TRBJ1-1 TRBV2 - - TGTGCCAGCACGCTCCTGCGGACTTACTTGAACACTGAAGCTTTCTTT CASTLLRTYLNTEAFF
TRBJ1-1 TRBV12-3/TRBV12-4 - - TGTGCCAGCAGCAGGGGCTACAACGCTGAAGCTTTCTTT CASSRGYNAEAFF
TRBJ1-2 TRBV5-1 TRBD1 - TGCGCCAGCAGCCGCGACAGGGACGGCTACACCTTC CASSRDRDGYTF
TRBJ2-3 TRBV10-3 - - TGTGCCATCAGTCTGGACAGTTTGTTCACAGATACGCAGTATTTT CAISLDSLFTDTQYF
TRBJ2-3 TRBV6-5 TRBD1 - TGTGCCAGCAGGATGGACAGGGGGCGTGCAGATACGCAGTATTTT CASRMDRGRADTQYF
TRBJ1-1 TRBV6-2/TRBV6-3 - - TGTGCCAGCAGCCCCTCATGGGGGGGCACTGAAGCTTTCTTT CASSPSWGGTEAFF
TRBJ2-3 TRBV27 TRBD2 - TGTGCCAGCAGGACTAGCGGGGGGCGGGCGCAGTATTTT CASRTSGGRAQYF
TRBJ2-1 TRBV5-4 - - TGTGCCAGCAGCTTGGGACTTGCTTACAATGAGCAGTTCTTC CASSLGLAYNEQFF
TRBJ2-1 TRBV5-4 TRBD1 - TGTGCCAGCAGCTCATCGGGACAGGTTGTTGACAATGAGCAGTTCTTC CASSSSGQVVDNEQFF
TRBJ2-7 TRBV5-1 TRBD1 - TGCGCCAGCAGCTTCACCATTGGGACAGGGGGCTACGAGCAGTACTTC CASSFTIGTGGYEQYF
TRBJ2-6 TRBV19 TRBD1 - TGTGCCAGTTGGGACAGGGGATCTGGGGCCAACGTCCTGACTTTC CASWDRGSGANVLTF
TRBJ2-3 TRBV7-8 - - TGTGCCAGCAGCTTAGTCCCTCACTCGAGGAAAGATACGCAGTATTTT CASSLVPHSRKDTQYF
TRBJ1-2 TRBV6-5 - - TGTGCCTCGGGGGACTGGAACTATGGCTACACCTTC CASGDWNYGYTF
TRBJ1-5 TRBV5-1 - - TGCGCCAGCAGCTTGTCAGGGTCAGGCCAGCCCCAGCATTTT CASSLSGSGQPQHF
TRBJ1-1 TRBV15 - - TGTGCCACCAGCAGTGGCCGCCTCACTGAAGCTTTCTTT CATSSGRLTEAFF
TRBJ1-2 TRBV24-1 - - TGTGCCACCAGTGAAGGGGCGAACTATGGCTACACCTTC CATSEGANYGYTF
TRBJ2-1 TRBV5-6 TRBD1 - TGTGCCAGCAGCTGGGACAGGGGGTGGCCCTACAATGAGCAGTTCTTC CASSWDRGWPYNEQFF
TRBJ1-1 TRBV6-5 - - TGTGCCAGCACCCCGAAGAGTCGGAACACTGAAGCTTTCTTT CASTPKSRNTEAFF
TRBJ1-1 TRBV18 - - TGTGCCAGCTCACCAAGACAGGCCCTAATGAACACTGAAGCTTTCTTT CASSPRQALMNTEAFF
TRBJ2-1 TRBV6-5 TRBD2 - TGTGCCAGCCGGACTAGCGGGGGCAATGAGCAGTTCTTC CASRTSGGNEQFF
TRBJ1-6 TRBV3-1/TRBV3-2 - - TGTGCCAGCAGCCCCGGGGAGGCCTATAATTCACCCCTCCACTTT CASSPGEAYNSPLHF
TRBJ1-2 TRBV3-1/TRBV3-2 - few TGTGCCAGCAGCCCACCGACAGAGAGTTATGGCTACACCTTC CASSPPTESYGYTF
TRBJ1-1 TRBV2 TRBD1 - TGTGCCAGCAGCTTACAGGGGGGAGCTTTCTTT CASSLQGGAFF
TRBJ1-4 TRBV15 - - TGTGCCACCAGCAACGACGGGGAGCTGAATGAAAAACTGTTTTTT CATSNDGELNEKLFF
TRBJ2-1 TRBV4-2 - - TGTGCCAGCAGCCAAGGGGTAACGGGAGACGAGCAGTTCTTC CASSQGVTGDEQFF
TRBJ2-6 TRBV10-3 - - TGTGCCATCAGTGATTTGCCAGGGGAGAGTCTCTCTGGGGCCAACGTCCTGACTTTC CAISDLPGESLSGANVLTF
TRBJ2-1 TRBV5-1 TRBD1 - TGCGCCAGCAGCTTAGGGACAGGGGGTAGGAATGAGCAGTTCTTC CASSLGTGGRNEQFF
TRBJ2-4 TRBV7-8 - - TGTGCCAGCAGCCCTATTGGGGGGGGCACCATTCAGTACTTC CASSPIGGGTIQYF
TRBJ2-1 TRBV19 TRBD1 - TGTGCCAGTAACACCGGGACAGGGGTCTACAATGAGCAGTTCTTC CASNTGTGVYNEQFF
TRBJ2-4 TRBV30 - - TGTGCCTGGAGTGTACGGTCCAGGGACATTCAGTACTTC CAWSVRSRDIQYF
TRBJ1-1 TRBV11-3 TRBD1 - TGTGCCAGCAGCCCGGGACAGGGGACTGAAGCTTTCTTT CASSPGQGTEAFF
TRBJ1-1 TRBV6-5 TRBD1 - TGTGCCAGCAGTATAAACGACAGGGGGAACACTGAAGCTTTCTTT CASSINDRGNTEAFF
TRBJ2-2 TRBV7-3 TRBD1 once TGTGCCAGCAGCCCTAGACAGGGAAGGACCGGGGAGCTGTTTTTT CASSPRQGRTGELFF